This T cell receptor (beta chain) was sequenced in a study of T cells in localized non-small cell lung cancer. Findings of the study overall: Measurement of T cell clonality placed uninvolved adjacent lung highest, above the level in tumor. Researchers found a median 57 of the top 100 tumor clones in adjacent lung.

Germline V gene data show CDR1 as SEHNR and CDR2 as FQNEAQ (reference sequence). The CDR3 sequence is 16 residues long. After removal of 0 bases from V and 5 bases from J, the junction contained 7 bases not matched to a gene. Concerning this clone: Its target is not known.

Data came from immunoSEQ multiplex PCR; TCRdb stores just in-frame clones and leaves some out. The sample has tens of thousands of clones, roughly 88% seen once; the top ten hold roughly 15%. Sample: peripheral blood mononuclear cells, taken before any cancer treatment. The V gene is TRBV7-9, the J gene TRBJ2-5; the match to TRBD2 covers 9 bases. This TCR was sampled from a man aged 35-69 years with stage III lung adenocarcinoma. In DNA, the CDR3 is TGTGCCAGCAGCTTAGCGCTGGTAGCGGGGGAGGAGACCCAGTACTTC. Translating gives CASSLALVAGEETQYF.